What follows describes a single T cell receptor beta chain. This sample was taken from a study of CD8 T cells in Susac syndrome. An input of about 0.5 to 1 ug of RNA was subjected to reverse transcription using random hexamers. MiXCR, applied by TCRdb to the immunoSEQ multiplex PCR reads, yields one record per CDR3 protein. The sample gives a few hundred thousand distinct CDR3 sequences, 95% of which show up once; just over 0.08% is in the top ten. Germline V gene data show CDR1 as MDHEN and CDR2 as SYDVKM. With 2 bases removed from V and 1 base from J, the gap between germline ends came to 8 bases. The CDR3 runs to 14 residues.

Sequenced sample: CD4+ T cells from PBMCs. This chain links TRBV28 with TRBJ1-1; D gene unclear. This receptor was identified in a human donor with multiple sclerosis. DNA of the CDR3: TGTGCCAGCAGTTTAACCTCGGGGAACACTGAAGCTTTCTTT. Translated: CASSLTSGNTEAFF.